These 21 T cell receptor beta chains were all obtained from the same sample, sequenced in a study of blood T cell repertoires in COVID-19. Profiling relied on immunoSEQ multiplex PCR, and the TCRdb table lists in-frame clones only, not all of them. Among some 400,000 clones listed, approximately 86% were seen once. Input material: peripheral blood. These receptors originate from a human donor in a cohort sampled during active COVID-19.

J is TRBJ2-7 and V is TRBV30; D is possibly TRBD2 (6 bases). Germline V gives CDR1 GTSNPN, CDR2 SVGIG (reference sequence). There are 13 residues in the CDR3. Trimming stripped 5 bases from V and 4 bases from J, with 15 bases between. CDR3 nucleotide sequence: TGTGCCTGGGTCGGGACTGGCGCTTACGAGCAGTACTTC. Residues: CAWVGTGAYEQYF.

The CDR3 DNA reads TGTGCCAGCAGTTACGGGGGCGCCGGGTACGAGCAGTACTTC. Encoded protein: CASSYGGAGYEQYF. The chain joins TRBV6-2 or TRBV6-3 to TRBJ2-7, with D perhaps TRBD1 (6 bases). Germline V gene lookup returns CDR1 MNHEY and CDR2 SVGEGT. Trimming took off 2 bases at V and 4 bases at J, with 12 bases between the two ends. The CDR3 runs to 14 residues.

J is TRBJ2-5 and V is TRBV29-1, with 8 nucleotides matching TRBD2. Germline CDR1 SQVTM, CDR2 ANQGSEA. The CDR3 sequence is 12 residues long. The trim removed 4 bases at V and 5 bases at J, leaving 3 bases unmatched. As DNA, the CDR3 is TGCAGCGTTGTGCCGGGGGGGGAGACCCAGTACTTC. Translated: CSVVPGGETQYF. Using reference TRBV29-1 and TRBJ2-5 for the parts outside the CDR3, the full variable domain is SAVISQKPSRDICQRGTSLTIQCQVDSQVTMMFWYRQQPGQSLTLIATANQGSEATYESGFVIDKFPISRPNLTFSTLTVSNMSPEDSSIYLCSVVPGGETQYFGPGTRLLVL.

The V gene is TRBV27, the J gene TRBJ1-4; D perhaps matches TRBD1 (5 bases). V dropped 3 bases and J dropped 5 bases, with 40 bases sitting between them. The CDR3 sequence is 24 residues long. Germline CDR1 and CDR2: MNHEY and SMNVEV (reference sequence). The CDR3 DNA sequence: TGTGCCAGCAGTTTCATTGAGGTGAGGTGGAGGGACGGGACCTCAAGGAGGGTAAATGAAAAACTGTTTTTT. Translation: CASSFIEVRWRDGTSRRVNEKLFF.

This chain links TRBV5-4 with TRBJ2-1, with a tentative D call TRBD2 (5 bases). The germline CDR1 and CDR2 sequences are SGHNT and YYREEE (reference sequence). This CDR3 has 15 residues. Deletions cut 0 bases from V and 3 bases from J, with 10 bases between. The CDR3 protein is CASSLEGADYNEQFF. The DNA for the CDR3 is TGTGCCAGCAGCTTGGAGGGAGCGGACTACAATGAGCAGTTCTTC.

The CDR3 region is CASSQDLARSTDTQYF. The CDR3 DNA reads as TGTGCCAGCAGCCAGGATTTAGCAAGAAGCACAGATACGCAGTATTTT. The chain uses TRBV4-2 and TRBJ2-3, with D unclear. Trimming removed 3 bases from V and 0 bases from J, with 13 bases in between. The CDR3 is made up of 16 amino acids. Germline values: CDR1 LGHNA, CDR2 YNFKEQ.

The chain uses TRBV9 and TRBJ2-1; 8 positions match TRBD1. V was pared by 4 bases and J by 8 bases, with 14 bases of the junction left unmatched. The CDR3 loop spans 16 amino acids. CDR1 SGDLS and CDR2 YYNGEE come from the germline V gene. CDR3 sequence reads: CASSPLDRALPHEQFF. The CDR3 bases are TGTGCCAGCAGCCCTCTGGACAGGGCGCTTCCCCATGAGCAGTTCTTC.

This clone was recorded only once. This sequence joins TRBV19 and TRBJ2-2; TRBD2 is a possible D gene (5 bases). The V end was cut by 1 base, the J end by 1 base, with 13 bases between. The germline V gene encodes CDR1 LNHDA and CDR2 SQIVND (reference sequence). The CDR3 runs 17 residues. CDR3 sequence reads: CASSIGLGLMNTGELFF. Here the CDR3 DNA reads TGTGCCAGTAGTATAGGTCTCGGACTTATGAACACCGGGGAGCTGTTTTTT.

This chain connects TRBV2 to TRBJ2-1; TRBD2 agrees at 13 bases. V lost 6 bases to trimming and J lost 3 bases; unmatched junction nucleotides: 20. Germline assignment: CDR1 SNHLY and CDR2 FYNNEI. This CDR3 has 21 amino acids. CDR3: CASSPTPPSGLAGVYYNEQFF. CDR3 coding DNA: TGTGCCAGCAGCCCCACCCCTCCTTCCGGACTAGCGGGAGTATACTACAATGAGCAGTTCTTC.

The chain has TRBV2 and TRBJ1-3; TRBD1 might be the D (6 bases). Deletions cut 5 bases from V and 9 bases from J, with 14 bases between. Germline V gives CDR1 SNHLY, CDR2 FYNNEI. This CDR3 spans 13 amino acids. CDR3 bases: TGTGCCAGCAGTCTGGCAGGGGAGAGCACCATATATTTT. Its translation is CASSLAGESTIYF.

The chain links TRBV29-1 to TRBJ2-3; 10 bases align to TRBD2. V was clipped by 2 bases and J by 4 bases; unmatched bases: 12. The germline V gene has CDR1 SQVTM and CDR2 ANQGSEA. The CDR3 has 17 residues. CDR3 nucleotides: TGCAGCGTTGAATCCAGCGGGGGGGCCTACCCGGCAGATACGCAGTATTTT. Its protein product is CSVESSGGAYPADTQYF.

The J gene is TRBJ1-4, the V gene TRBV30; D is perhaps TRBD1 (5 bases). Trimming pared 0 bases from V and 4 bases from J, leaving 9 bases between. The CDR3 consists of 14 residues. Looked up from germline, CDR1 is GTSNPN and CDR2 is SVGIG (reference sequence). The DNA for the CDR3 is TGTGCCTGGAGTGTGGGGCAATATAATGAAAAACTGTTTTTT. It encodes CAWSVGQYNEKLFF.

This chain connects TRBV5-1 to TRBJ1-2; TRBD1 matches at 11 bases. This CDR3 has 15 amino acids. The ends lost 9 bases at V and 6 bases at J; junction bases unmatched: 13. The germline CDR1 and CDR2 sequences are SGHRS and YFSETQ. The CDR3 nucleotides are TGCGCCACCAGACAATCCGGGACAGGGGGAGATGGCTACACCTTC. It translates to CATRQSGTGGDGYTF.

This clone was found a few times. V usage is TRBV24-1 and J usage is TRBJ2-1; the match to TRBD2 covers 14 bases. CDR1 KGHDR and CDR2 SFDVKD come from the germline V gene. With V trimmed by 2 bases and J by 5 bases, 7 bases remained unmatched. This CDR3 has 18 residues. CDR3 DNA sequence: TGTGCCACCAGTGATTCAGGGACTAGCGGGAGTGTCGACAATGAGCAGTTCTTC. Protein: CATSDSGTSGSVDNEQFF.

CDR3 bases: TGTGCCAGCAGCTTCATTCAGGGATACACTGAAGCTTTCTTT. Its translation is CASSFIQGYTEAFF. V is TRBV5-6 and J is TRBJ1-1, with a possible D match to TRBD1 (5 bases). V was clipped by 2 bases and J by 3 bases, with 11 bases between them. CDR1 is SGHDT, CDR2 YYEEEE, per germline. This CDR3 contains 14 residues. Variable domain in full (rest from reference TRBV5-6 and TRBJ1-1): DAGVTQSPTHLIKTRGQQVTLRCSPKSGHDTVSWYQQALGQGPQFIFQYYEEEERQRGNFPDRFSGHQFPNYSSELNVNALLLGDSALYLCASSFIQGYTEAFFGQGTRLTVV.

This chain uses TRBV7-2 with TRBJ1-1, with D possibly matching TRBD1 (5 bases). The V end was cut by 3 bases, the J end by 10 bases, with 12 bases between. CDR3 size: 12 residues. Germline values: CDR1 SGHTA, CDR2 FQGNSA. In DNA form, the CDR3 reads TGTGCCAGCAGCTTGGGGCCCGAGCGAGCTTTCTTT. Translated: CASSLGPERAFF.

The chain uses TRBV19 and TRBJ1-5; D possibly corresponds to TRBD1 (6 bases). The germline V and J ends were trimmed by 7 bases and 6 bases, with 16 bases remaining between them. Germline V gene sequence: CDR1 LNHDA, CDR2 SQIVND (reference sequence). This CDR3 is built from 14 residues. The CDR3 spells CASIGRGLGQPQHF. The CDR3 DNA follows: TGTGCCAGTATTGGCAGGGGATTAGGTCAGCCCCAGCATTTT. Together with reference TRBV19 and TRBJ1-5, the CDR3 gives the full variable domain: DGGITQSPKYLFRKEGQNVTLSCEQNLNHDAMYWYRQDPGQGLRLIYYSQIVNDFQKGDIAEGYSVSREKKESFPLTVTSAQKNPTAFYLCASIGRGLGQPQHFGDGTRLSIL.

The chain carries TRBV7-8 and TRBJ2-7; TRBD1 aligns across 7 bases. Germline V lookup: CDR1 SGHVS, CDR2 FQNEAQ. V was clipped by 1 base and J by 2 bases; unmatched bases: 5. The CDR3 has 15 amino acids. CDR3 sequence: CASSLVQGSTYEQYF. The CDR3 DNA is TGTGCCAGCAGCTTAGTACAGGGGAGCACCTACGAGCAGTACTTC.

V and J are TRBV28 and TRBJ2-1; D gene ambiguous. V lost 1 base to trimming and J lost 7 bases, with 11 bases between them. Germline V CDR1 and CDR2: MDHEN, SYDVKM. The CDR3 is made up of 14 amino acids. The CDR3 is CASSLSGMRNEQFF. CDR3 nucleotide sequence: TGTGCCAGCAGTTTATCCGGTATGAGGAATGAGCAGTTCTTC.

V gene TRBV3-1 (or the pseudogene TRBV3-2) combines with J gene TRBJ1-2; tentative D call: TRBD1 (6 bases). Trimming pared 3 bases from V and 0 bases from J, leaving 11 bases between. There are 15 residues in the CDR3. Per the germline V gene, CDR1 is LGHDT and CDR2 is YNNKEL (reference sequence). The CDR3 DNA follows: TGTGCCAGCAGCCATGCAGGGGCTCCTAACTATGGCTACACCTTC. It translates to CASSHAGAPNYGYTF.

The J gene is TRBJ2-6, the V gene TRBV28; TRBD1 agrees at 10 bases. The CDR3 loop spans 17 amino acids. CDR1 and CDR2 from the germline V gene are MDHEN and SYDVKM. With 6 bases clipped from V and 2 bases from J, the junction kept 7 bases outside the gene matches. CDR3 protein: CASSPGQGRPGANVLTF. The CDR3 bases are TGTGCCAGCAGCCCGGGACAGGGGCGACCTGGGGCCAACGTCCTGACTTTC.